This T cell receptor beta chain was identified during a study of T cell responses to AZD1222 COVID-19 vaccine. Points from the study as a whole: A rise in Spike-specific TCR breadth and depth followed two AZD1222 doses.

Deletions cut 6 bases from V and 4 bases from J, with 16 bases between. Germline V CDR1 and CDR2: MNHEY, SVGAGI. There are 14 residues in the CDR3. TCRdb's table, derived via immunoSEQ multiplex PCR, lists solely in-frame clones and lacks some. The sample shows approximately 50,000 clones, roughly 80% of them seen only once. Remarks on this clone: Its antigen is currently unknown.

The source is an adult who received the AZD1222 COVID-19 vaccine. The sequencing here drew on peripheral blood, taken 28 days after the second AZD1222 dose. The chain couples TRBV6-5 to TRBJ2-7; no clear D gene. The CDR3 DNA reads as TGTGCCAGCAGAGGGTCCAGGATACCGTACGAGCAGTACTTC. Translated, it gives CASRGSRIPYEQYF.